The present entry profiles one T cell receptor (beta chain) with its context. The antigen is not known. These data are taken from a study of shared clonotypes between healthy human individuals. Notes on the study in general: Estimated richness values were generally larger in naive subsets than in memory subsets.

The genomic DNA of each subset was split evenly across several immunoSEQ plates. The method was immunoSEQ multiplex PCR; TCRdb's version includes in-frame clones alone and lacks a portion of them. The table lists over a million clones, around 97% of them singletons. The sequencing sample was made of naive CD4+ T cells sorted from blood. The subset here: CD45RA+ positively selected. The TCR originated in a man aged 25-45 years in good health.

In DNA, the CDR3 is TGTGCCAGCAGCTTAGCGCCCCCGGACTGGGCCGGGGAGCTGTTTTTT. Its translation: CASSLAPPDWAGELFF. This chain links TRBV7-2 with TRBJ2-2; a possible D gene is TRBD2 (5 bases). This CDR3 contains 16 residues. Looked up from germline, CDR1 is SGHTA and CDR2 is FQGNSA. Trimming removed 0 bases at V and 6 bases at J, with 14 bases between.